Below, 30 T cell receptor beta chains from the same sample are listed, as sequenced in a study of blood T cell repertoires in COVID-19. Repertoires were generated with immunoSEQ multiplex PCR, while TCRdb's copy carries only in-frame clones and drops some. The sample carries more than 45,000 clones, 87% recorded once. The sequenced sample was peripheral blood. Every receptor here comes from a woman in her sixties or seventies with COVID-19, enrolled during active disease.

The rearrangement joins TRBV7-9 to TRBJ2-5; no definite D call. The V gene's germline CDR1 is SEHNR and CDR2 FQNEAQ (reference sequence). The CDR3 loop spans 14 amino acids. V lost 6 bases to trimming and J lost 3 bases, with 14 bases between them. The CDR3 DNA is TGTGCCAGCAGGCTCCAAGGAGCAGAAGAGACCCAGTACTTC. Translating it yields CASRLQGAEETQYF. The entire variable domain, with the rest obtained from reference TRBV7-9 and TRBJ2-5, is as follows: DTGVSQNPRHKITKRGQNVTFRCDPISEHNRLYWYRQTLGQGPEFLTYFQNEAQLEKSRLLSDRFSAERPKGSFSTLEIQRTEQGDSAMYLCASRLQGAEETQYFGPGTRLLVL.

The rearrangement joins TRBV29-1 to TRBJ2-1; 8 bases fit TRBD2. This CDR3 is built from 14 residues. V lost 6 bases and J lost 0; bases outside the gene matches: 4. CDR1 is SQVTM, CDR2 ANQGSEA, per germline. The CDR3 sequence is CSVQGTSSYNEQFF. CDR3 sequence (DNA): TGCAGCGTCCAAGGGACTAGCTCCTACAATGAGCAGTTCTTC.

The V call is TRBV5-6, the J call TRBJ2-7; 9 nucleotides align to TRBD1. V dropped 0 bases and J dropped 6; count of bases not matched to a gene: 10. The CDR3 runs to 16 residues. The germline V gene has CDR1 SGHDT and CDR2 YYEEEE. Here the CDR3 DNA reads TGTGCCAGCAGCTTGGGGACCGGGACAGGGTCGTTCGAGCAGTACTTC. Translation: CASSLGTGTGSFEQYF.

This rearrangement joins TRBV15 to TRBJ1-4; D may be TRBD1 (6 bases). V was cut by 0 bases and J by 8 bases, with 10 bases left in between. Per the germline V gene, CDR1 is LNHNV and CDR2 is YYDKDF (reference sequence). The CDR3 is 14 residues long. The DNA of the CDR3 is TGTGCCACCAGCAGAGAGGGGGCACGGGAAAAACTGTTTTTT. Its translation is CATSREGAREKLFF.

The chain carries TRBV9 and TRBJ2-1; D ambiguous. V lost 3 bases, J lost 5 bases, and 6 bases lay in between. Germline CDR1 is SGDLS and CDR2 is YYNGEE. The CDR3 loop spans 12 amino acids. The CDR3 here is CASSDPNNEQFF. The DNA for the CDR3 is TGTGCCAGCAGCGACCCTAACAATGAGCAGTTCTTC.

V gene TRBV30 combines with J gene TRBJ1-1; the D gene is possibly TRBD1 (6 bases). V was cut by 0 bases and J by 4 bases, with 12 bases left in between. This CDR3 spans 14 amino acids. Per the germline V gene, CDR1 is GTSNPN and CDR2 is SVGIG (reference sequence). The CDR3 sequence: CAWSVTRGVTEAFF. The DNA of the CDR3 is TGTGCCTGGAGTGTAACCAGGGGTGTCACTGAAGCTTTCTTT.

The chain is built from TRBV4-1 and TRBJ2-1; D not resolved. The CDR3 consists of 16 residues. The germline V gene has CDR1 MGHRA and CDR2 YSYEKL. Trimming stripped 1 base from V and 0 bases from J, with 10 bases between. CDR3 region: CASSQVLSSSYNEQFF. In nucleotides, the CDR3 is TGCGCCAGCAGCCAAGTGCTCTCGAGCTCCTACAATGAGCAGTTCTTC.

Only one count was recorded for this clone. The rearrangement links TRBV28 to TRBJ2-3; 13 nucleotides agree with TRBD2. The germline V gene encodes CDR1 MDHEN and CDR2 SYDVKM. J gave up 6 bases and V 8 bases, and 8 bases lay outside the gene matches. The CDR3 is made up of 15 amino acids. CDR3 DNA sequence: TGTGCCAGCTTTCGGACTAGCGGGAGTCTGGATACGCAGTATTTT. Its translation is CASFRTSGSLDTQYF.

The chain links TRBV29-1 to TRBJ1-2, with 9 bases aligning to TRBD1. Trimming cost V 1 base and J 4 bases; bases outside gene matches: 4. The V gene's germline CDR1 is SQVTM and CDR2 ANQGSEA. The CDR3 spans 14 residues. The CDR3 here is CSVEGTDRGYGYTF. CDR3 bases: TGCAGCGTTGAAGGGACGGACAGGGGCTATGGCTACACCTTC.

The chain employs TRBV11-2 and TRBJ2-1; 7 nucleotides agree with TRBD1. The V gene end was trimmed by 5 bases and the J gene end by 2 bases; junction bases not matched to a gene: 6. The CDR3 extends over 15 amino acids. Germline CDR1 reads SGHAT; CDR2 reads FQNNGV. The CDR3 spells CASSAGQVTYNEQFF. The CDR3 coding sequence is TGTGCCAGCAGCGCTGGACAGGTAACCTACAATGAGCAGTTCTTC. Full variable domain (rest looked up from reference TRBV11-2 and TRBJ2-1): EAGVAQSPRYKIIEKRQSVAFWCNPISGHATLYWYQQILGQGPKLLIQFQNNGVVDDSQLPKDRFSAERLKGVDSTLKIQPAKLEDSAVYLCASSAGQVTYNEQFFGPGTRLTVL.

This chain connects TRBV28 to TRBJ2-7, with a tentative D call TRBD2 (5 bases). V gave up 2 bases and J gave up 4 bases, with 15 bases separating them. This CDR3 has 15 amino acids. CDR1 and CDR2 (germline): MDHEN, SYDVKM. The CDR3 is CASSLSRGFRYEQYF. Here the CDR3 DNA reads TGTGCCAGCAGTTTAAGTCGGGGATTTAGATACGAGCAGTACTTC.

The gene calls are TRBV4-1 and TRBJ1-1; 8 bases are shared with TRBD1. J gave up 0 bases and V 0 bases, and 3 bases lay outside the gene matches. The germline V gene encodes CDR1 MGHRA and CDR2 YSYEKL. The CDR3 consists of 16 residues. The CDR3, as DNA: TGCGCCAGCAGCCAAGAACAGGGGGGGGTGAACACTGAAGCTTTCTTT. Protein sequence: CASSQEQGGVNTEAFF.

The chain carries TRBV30 and TRBJ1-1; D uncertain. This CDR3 has 15 amino acids. Germline V gene data show CDR1 as GTSNPN and CDR2 as SVGIG (reference sequence). The V and J ends lost 2 bases and 3 bases respectively, with 16 bases between them. The CDR3 DNA follows: TGTGCCTGGAGTTATGGGAGGGATCTTGACACTGAAGCTTTCTTT. It codes for CAWSYGRDLDTEAFF.

CDR3 in DNA: TGTGCCAGTAGTAGACTATGGGGAGAAAAACTGTTTTTT. This encodes CASSRLWGEKLFF. V is TRBV19 and J is TRBJ1-4, with unresolved D. This CDR3 is 13 amino acids long. Germline V gene lookup returns CDR1 LNHDA and CDR2 SQIVND (reference sequence). The V gene lost 4 bases and the J gene lost 8 bases, with 11 bases spanning the gap.

This chain joins TRBV6-2 or TRBV6-3 and TRBJ2-7, with 11 nucleotides matching TRBD2. The CDR3 sequence is 17 residues long. V lost 4 bases, J lost 3 bases, and 11 bases stayed unmatched. Germline V lookup: CDR1 MNHEY, CDR2 SVGEGT. CDR3 DNA sequence: TGTGCCAGCAGTTTAAATAGACTAGCGGGGAATGTCTACGAGCAGTACTTC. Its translation is CASSLNRLAGNVYEQYF.

The V gene is TRBV28, the J gene TRBJ2-7, with 9 bases that match TRBD2. J was trimmed by 9 bases and V by 5 bases; bases with no gene match: 5. Germline V lookup: CDR1 MDHEN, CDR2 SYDVKM. There are 12 residues in the CDR3. The CDR3 here is CASSPGLAVQYF. CDR3 nucleotides: TGTGCCAGCAGTCCGGGACTAGCAGTGCAGTACTTC.

This clone was recorded only once. The rearrangement uses TRBV5-5 and TRBJ1-4, with 8 nucleotides matching TRBD1. This CDR3 contains 15 residues. The V segment lost 0 bases and the J segment 7 bases; nucleotides outside the gene matches: 5. The germline gives CDR1 SGHKS, CDR2 YYEKEE (reference sequence). The CDR3 loop is CASSLGTGRSEKLFF. The CDR3 nucleotides read TGTGCCAGCAGCTTGGGGACAGGGAGAAGTGAAAAACTGTTTTTT.

This clone was observed once. The J gene is TRBJ2-4, the V gene TRBV5-1, with 7 bases identical to TRBD1. The CDR3 sequence is 15 residues long. V was clipped by 5 bases and J by 1 base; unmatched bases: 6. Germline V gene sequence: CDR1 SGHRS, CDR2 YFSETQ. CDR3 sequence reads: CASRSDRFAKNIQYF. The CDR3 DNA reads TGCGCCAGCAGATCGGACAGGTTCGCCAAAAACATTCAGTACTTC.

This clone has at least ten counts. The chain couples TRBV28 to TRBJ2-2, with 12 bases that match TRBD1. V was clipped by 3 bases and J by 9 bases; unmatched bases: 5. This CDR3 has 15 amino acids. Germline V lookup: CDR1 MDHEN, CDR2 SYDVKM. CDR3 in DNA: TGTGCCAGCAGTTTTGGGGACAGGGGGCAGCGGGAGCTGTTTTTT. The encoded protein is CASSFGDRGQRELFF.

This sequence joins TRBV28 and TRBJ2-7; 8 bases line up with TRBD2. Germline V gene data show CDR1 as MDHEN and CDR2 as SYDVKM. V lost 6 bases and J lost 4; bases outside the gene matches: 11. The CDR3 covers 15 residues. The CDR3 sequence: CASSSPVAGIYEQYF. CDR3 sequence (DNA): TGTGCCAGCAGCTCCCCTGTAGCGGGAATATACGAGCAGTACTTC. The variable domain in full, completed from reference TRBV28 and TRBJ2-7, reads DVKVTQSSRYLVKRTGEKVFLECVQDMDHENMFWYRQDPGLGLRLIYFSYDVKMKEKGDIPEGYSVSREKKERFSLILESASTNQTSMYLCASSSPVAGIYEQYFGPGTRLTVT.

In DNA, the CDR3 is TGTGCCAGCTCACCTCCGGGACAGGGATTCAATGAGCAGTTCTTC. This gives the protein CASSPPGQGFNEQFF. The rearrangement links TRBV18 to TRBJ2-1, with 9 bases fitting TRBD1. J gave up 6 bases and V 3 bases, and 6 bases lay outside the gene matches. Germline V lookup: CDR1 KGHSH, CDR2 LQKENI. This CDR3 contains 15 residues.

This rearrangement joins TRBV5-1 to TRBJ2-1; tentative D call: TRBD2 (6 bases). With 4 bases removed from V and 6 bases from J, the gap between germline ends came to 20 bases. This CDR3 is built from 16 residues. Germline-derived CDR1 and CDR2 are SGHRS and YFSETQ. The chain's CDR3 is CASSPGVRQGPNEQFF. In DNA, the CDR3 is TGCGCCAGCAGCCCGGGGGTGCGTCAGGGTCCCAATGAGCAGTTCTTC.

The chain recombines TRBV1 with TRBJ2-5; the DNA was not compared with TRBD2, the D call given in the table. TRBV1 is annotated as a pseudogene. The CDR3 consists of 16 residues. The CDR3 coding sequence is TGCACCAGCAGCCAAAGACTAGCGGGAGAGAGAGAGACCCAGTACTTC. It encodes CTSSQRLAGERETQYF.

The V and J genes are TRBV7-9 and TRBJ1-6; possibly TRBD1 for D (5 bases). CDR3 length equals 17 residues. Germline assignment: CDR1 SEHNR and CDR2 FQNEAQ (reference sequence). V was pared by 5 bases and J by 5 bases, with 19 bases between. The DNA for the CDR3 is TGTGCCAGCAGCAAAAGCGGGGCGCAGGGACATAATTCACCCCTCCACTTT. It yields the protein CASSKSGAQGHNSPLHF.

This clone has a handful of counts. This chain joins TRBV28 and TRBJ1-5, with 7 bases fitting TRBD1. The CDR3 totals 15 residues. Looked up from germline, CDR1 is MDHEN and CDR2 is SYDVKM. J was trimmed by 5 bases and V by 5 bases; bases with no gene match: 9. The CDR3, as DNA: TGTGCCAGCAGTCGACAGGGTTCGGCCTATCAGCCCCAGCATTTT. As protein: CASSRQGSAYQPQHF.

This chain uses TRBV24-1 with TRBJ2-3, with D maybe TRBD2 (6 bases). The germline V gene has CDR1 KGHDR and CDR2 SFDVKD. The CDR3 spans 15 residues. V lost 4 bases, J lost 0 bases, and 10 bases lay in between. CDR3 sequence reads: CATSDLGSSTDTQYF. As DNA, the CDR3 is TGTGCCACCAGTGACCTCGGGAGTAGCACAGATACGCAGTATTTT.

CDR3 in DNA: TGTGCCAGCAGCGGACCTAGTGACAGCCCTTATGGCTACACCTTC. Translation gives CASSGPSDSPYGYTF. This chain links TRBV9 with TRBJ1-2, with D maybe TRBD1 (5 bases). V lost 3 bases and J lost 5, with 17 bases in between. CDR1 is SGDLS, CDR2 YYNGEE, per germline. The CDR3 contains 15 residues.

This chain links TRBV5-1 with TRBJ1-6; D might be TRBD1 (6 bases). Germline V gene lookup returns CDR1 SGHRS and CDR2 YFSETQ. With 4 bases removed from V and 9 bases from J, the gap between germline ends came to 14 bases. The CDR3 covers 14 residues. The CDR3 DNA sequence: TGCGCCAGCAGCCCGTTGGGGGCAAGTTCACCCCTCCACTTT. This gives the protein CASSPLGASSPLHF.

The rearrangement uses TRBV2 and TRBJ2-5; TRBD2 aligns across 7 bases. The length of the CDR3 is 17 residues. Trimming took 1 base from V and 9 from J; bases not matched to a gene: 17. Germline values: CDR1 SNHLY, CDR2 FYNNEI. CDR3 in DNA: TGTGCCAGCAGTGAAGTGAGCGGGACCCCTAAGGGACTATCCCAGTACTTC. This translates into CASSEVSGTPKGLSQYF. The full variable domain, its missing parts supplied by reference TRBV2 and TRBJ2-5, is EPEVTQTPSHQVTQMGQEVILRCVPISNHLYFYWYRQILGQKVEFLVSFYNNEISEKSEIFDDQFSVERPDGSNFTLKIRSTKLEDSAMYFCASSEVSGTPKGLSQYFGPGTRLLVL.

V is TRBV3-1 (or the pseudogene TRBV3-2) and J is TRBJ1-1; D gene uncertain. The CDR3 covers 11 residues. V was clipped by 0 bases and J by 11 bases, with 7 bases between them. Germline CDR1 LGHDT, CDR2 YNNKEL (reference sequence). This CDR3 reads CASSQDLSAFF. Written as DNA, the CDR3 is TGTGCCAGCAGCCAAGACCTGAGTGCTTTCTTT.